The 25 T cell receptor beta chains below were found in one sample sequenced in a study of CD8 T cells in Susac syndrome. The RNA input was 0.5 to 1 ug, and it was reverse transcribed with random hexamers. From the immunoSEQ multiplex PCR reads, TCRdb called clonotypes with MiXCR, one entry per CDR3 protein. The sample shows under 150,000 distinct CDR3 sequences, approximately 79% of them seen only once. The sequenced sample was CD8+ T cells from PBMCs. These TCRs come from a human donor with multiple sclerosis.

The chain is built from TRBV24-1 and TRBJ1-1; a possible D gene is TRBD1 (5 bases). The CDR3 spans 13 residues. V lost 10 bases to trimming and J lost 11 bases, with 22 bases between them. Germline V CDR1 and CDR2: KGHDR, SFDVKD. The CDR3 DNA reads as TGTGCCACTCTGGGGCCCGACTCGCGGAGGGCTTTCTTT. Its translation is CATLGPDSRRAFF.

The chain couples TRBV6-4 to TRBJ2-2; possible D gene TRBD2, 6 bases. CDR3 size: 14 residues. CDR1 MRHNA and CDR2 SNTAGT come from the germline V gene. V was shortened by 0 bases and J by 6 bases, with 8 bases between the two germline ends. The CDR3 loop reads CASSDSGTAGELFF. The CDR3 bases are TGTGCCAGCAGTGACTCTGGGACTGCCGGGGAGCTGTTTTTT.

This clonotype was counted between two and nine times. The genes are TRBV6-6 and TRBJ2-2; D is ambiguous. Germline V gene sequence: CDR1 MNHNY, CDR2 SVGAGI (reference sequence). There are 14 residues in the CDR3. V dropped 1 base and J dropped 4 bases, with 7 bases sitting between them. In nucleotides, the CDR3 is TGTGCCAGCAGTTACTTAGACCCCACCGGGGAGCTGTTTTTT. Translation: CASSYLDPTGELFF.

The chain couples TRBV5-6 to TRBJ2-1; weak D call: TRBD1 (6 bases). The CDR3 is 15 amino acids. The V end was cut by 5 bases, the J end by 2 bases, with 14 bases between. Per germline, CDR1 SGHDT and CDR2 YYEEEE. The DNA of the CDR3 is TGTGCCAGCAGGGACACAGGGCAAGCCTACAATGAGCAGTTCTTC. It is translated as CASRDTGQAYNEQFF.

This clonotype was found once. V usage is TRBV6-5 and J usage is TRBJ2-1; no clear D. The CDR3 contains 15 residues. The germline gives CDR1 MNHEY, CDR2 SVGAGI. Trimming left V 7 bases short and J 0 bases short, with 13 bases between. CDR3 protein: CASTPYRSSYNEQFF. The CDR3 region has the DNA TGTGCCAGCACCCCTTACAGAAGCTCCTACAATGAGCAGTTCTTC.

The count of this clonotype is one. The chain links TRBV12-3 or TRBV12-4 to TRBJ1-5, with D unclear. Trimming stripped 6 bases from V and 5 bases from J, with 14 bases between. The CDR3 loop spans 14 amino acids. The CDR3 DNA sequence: TGTGCCAGCAGCCCCGCTGGACCTTATCAGCCCCAGCATTTT. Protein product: CASSPAGPYQPQHF.

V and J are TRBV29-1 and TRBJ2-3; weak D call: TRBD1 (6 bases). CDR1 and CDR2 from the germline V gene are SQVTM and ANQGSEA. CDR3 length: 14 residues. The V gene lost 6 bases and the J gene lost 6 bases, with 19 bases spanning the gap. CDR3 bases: TGCAGCGTGGAGCCGCCAGGGGCAGGGGATACGCAGTATTTT. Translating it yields CSVEPPGAGDTQYF.

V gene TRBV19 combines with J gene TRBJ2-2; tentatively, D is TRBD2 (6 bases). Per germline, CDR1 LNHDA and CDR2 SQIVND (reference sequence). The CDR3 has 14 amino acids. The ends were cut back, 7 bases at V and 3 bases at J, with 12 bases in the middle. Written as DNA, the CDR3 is TGTGCCAGTAAACAGGAGGGGTACACCGGGGAGCTGTTTTTT. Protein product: CASKQEGYTGELFF. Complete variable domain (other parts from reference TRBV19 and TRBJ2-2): DGGITQSPKYLFRKEGQNVTLSCEQNLNHDAMYWYRQDPGQGLRLIYYSQIVNDFQKGDIAEGYSVSREKKESFPLTVTSAQKNPTAFYLCASKQEGYTGELFFGEGSRLTVL.

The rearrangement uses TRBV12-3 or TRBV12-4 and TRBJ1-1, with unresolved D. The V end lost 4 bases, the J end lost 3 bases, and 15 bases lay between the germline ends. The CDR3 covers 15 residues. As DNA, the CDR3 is TGTGCCAGCAGTTCAAGCGCAAGGAGGGACACTGAAGCTTTCTTT. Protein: CASSSSARRDTEAFF.

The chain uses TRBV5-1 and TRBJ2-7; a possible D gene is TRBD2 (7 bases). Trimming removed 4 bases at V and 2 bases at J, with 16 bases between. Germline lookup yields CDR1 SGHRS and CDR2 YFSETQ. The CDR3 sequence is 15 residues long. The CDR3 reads CASSLGGPPTYEQYV. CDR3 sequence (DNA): TGCGCCAGCAGCCTGGGGGGGCCTCCCACCTACGAGCAGTACGTC.

The CDR3 loop reads CARGQGWTYEQYF. The CDR3 coding sequence is TGTGCCAGAGGACAGGGTTGGACCTACGAGCAGTACTTC. The chain uses TRBV2 and TRBJ2-7; 8 bases align to TRBD1. J lost 2 bases, V lost 9 bases, and 6 bases had no gene match. Germline CDR1 is SNHLY and CDR2 is FYNNEI. The CDR3 length is 13 residues.

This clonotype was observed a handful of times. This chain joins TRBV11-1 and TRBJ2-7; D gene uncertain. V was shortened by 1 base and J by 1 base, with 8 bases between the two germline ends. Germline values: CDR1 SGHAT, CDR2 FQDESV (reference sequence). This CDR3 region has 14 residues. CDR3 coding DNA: TGTGCCAGCAGCTTAGACACCAGATCCTACGAGCAGTACTTC. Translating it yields CASSLDTRSYEQYF.

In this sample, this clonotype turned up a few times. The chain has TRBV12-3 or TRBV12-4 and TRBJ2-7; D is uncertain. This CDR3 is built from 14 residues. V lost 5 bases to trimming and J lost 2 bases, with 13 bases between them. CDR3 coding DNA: TGTGCCAGCAGTCCCGCGGTTGGGGCCTACGAGCAGTACTTC. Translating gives CASSPAVGAYEQYF.

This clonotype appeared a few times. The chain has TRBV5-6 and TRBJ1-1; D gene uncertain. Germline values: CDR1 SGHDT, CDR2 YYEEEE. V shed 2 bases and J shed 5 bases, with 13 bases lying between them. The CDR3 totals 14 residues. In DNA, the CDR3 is TGTGCCAGCAGCTTTCGGACTCGGTTGACTGAAGCTTTCTTT. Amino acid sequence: CASSFRTRLTEAFF.

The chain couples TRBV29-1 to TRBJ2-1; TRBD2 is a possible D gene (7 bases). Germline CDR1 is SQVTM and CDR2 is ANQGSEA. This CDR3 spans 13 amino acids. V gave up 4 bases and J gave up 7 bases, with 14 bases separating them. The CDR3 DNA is TGCAGCGTTGTGGGGGGGCTGGTGAATGAGCAGTTCTTC. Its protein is CSVVGGLVNEQFF.

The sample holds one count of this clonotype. CDR3 nucleotides: TGCAGTGCTAGAGTTGAGGGACGGCCAAATGAGCAGTTCTTC. It is translated as CSARVEGRPNEQFF. The chain links TRBV20-1 to TRBJ2-1; D tentatively fits TRBD1 or TRBD2 (5 bases each). The CDR3 spans 14 residues. V lost 1 base, J lost 7 bases, and 14 bases lay in between. Germline-derived CDR1 and CDR2 are DFQATT and SNEGSKA (reference sequence).

CDR3 in DNA: TGTGCCTGGACAGGAGGTGAAAAACTGTTTTTT. This sequence encodes CAWTGGEKLFF. The chain uses TRBV30 and TRBJ1-4; D call uncertain. The CDR3 covers 11 residues. Germline V lookup: CDR1 GTSNPN, CDR2 SVGIG (reference sequence). V was clipped by 4 bases and J by 7 bases, with 7 bases between them.

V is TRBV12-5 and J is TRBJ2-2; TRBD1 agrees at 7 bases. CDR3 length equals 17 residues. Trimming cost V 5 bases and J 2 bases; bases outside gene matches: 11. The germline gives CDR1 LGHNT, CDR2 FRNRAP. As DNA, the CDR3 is TGTGCTAGTGGTACCTCTCTCGCAGGGGGTAACACCGGGGAGCTGTTTTTT. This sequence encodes CASGTSLAGGNTGELFF. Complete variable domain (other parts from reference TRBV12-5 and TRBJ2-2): DARVTQTPRHKVTEMGQEVTMRCQPILGHNTVFWYRQTMMQGLELLAYFRNRAPLDDSGMPKDRFSAEMPDATLATLKIQPSEPRDSAVYFCASGTSLAGGNTGELFFGEGSRLTVL.

Written as DNA, the CDR3 is TGTGCCAGAGGTGGTTCTAGCGGGAGAACCTACAATGAGCAGTTCTTC. Amino acids: CARGGSSGRTYNEQFF. The chain carries TRBV2 and TRBJ2-1; 10 nucleotides line up with TRBD2. Germline V lookup: CDR1 SNHLY, CDR2 FYNNEI. The CDR3 has 16 amino acids. With 9 bases clipped from V and 2 bases from J, the junction kept 10 bases outside the gene matches.

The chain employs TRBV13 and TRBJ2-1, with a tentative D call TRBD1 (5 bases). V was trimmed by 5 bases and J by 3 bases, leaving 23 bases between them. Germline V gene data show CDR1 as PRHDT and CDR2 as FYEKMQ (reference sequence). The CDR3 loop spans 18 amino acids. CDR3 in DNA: TGTGCCAGCAGCCCCGAAGGGTCAGGGTCAGAATACTACAATGAGCAGTTCTTC. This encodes CASSPEGSGSEYYNEQFF.

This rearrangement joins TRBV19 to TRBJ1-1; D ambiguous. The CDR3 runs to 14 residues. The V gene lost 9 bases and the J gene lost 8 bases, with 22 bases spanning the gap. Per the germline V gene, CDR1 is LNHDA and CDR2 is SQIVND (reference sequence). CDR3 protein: CASRVVSIGGEAFF. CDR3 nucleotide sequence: TGTGCCAGCCGGGTCGTCTCGATAGGAGGGGAAGCTTTCTTT.

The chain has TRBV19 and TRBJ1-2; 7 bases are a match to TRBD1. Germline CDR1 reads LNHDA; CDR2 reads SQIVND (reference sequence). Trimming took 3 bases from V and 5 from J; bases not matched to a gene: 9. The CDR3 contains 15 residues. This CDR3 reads CASSIGAGGNYGYTF. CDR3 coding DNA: TGTGCCAGTAGTATTGGAGCAGGGGGTAATTATGGCTACACCTTC.

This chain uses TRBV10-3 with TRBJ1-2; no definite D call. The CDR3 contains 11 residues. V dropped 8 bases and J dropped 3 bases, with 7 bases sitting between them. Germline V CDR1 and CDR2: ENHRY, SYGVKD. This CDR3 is CAIASDYGYTF. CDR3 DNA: TGTGCCATCGCATCTGACTATGGCTACACCTTC.

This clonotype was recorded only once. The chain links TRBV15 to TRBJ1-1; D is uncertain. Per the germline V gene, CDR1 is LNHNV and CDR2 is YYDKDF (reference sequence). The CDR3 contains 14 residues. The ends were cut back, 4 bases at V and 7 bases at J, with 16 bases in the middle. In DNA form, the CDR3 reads TGTGCCACCAGCATGCTGGGGTCCACCGGTGAAGCTTTCTTT. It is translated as CATSMLGSTGEAFF.

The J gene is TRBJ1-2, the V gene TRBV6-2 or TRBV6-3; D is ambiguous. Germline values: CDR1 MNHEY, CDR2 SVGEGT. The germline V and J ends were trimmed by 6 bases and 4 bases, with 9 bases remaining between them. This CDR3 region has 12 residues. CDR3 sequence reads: CASSSNLYGYTF. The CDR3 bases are TGTGCCAGCAGCTCAAATCTCTATGGCTACACCTTC.